What follows are 4 T cell receptor beta chains derived from one specimen sequenced in a study of human thymus T cells. Resections from corrective heart surgery provided thymus tissue. Libraries were prepared by immunoSEQ multiplex PCR; TCRdb keeps only in-frame clonotypes and omits some of them. This table has around 70,000 clones, roughly 96% appearing once. Material: thymus tissue. The receptor source for this set is a girl less than two years old with a congenital heart defect but otherwise immunologically healthy.

The chain combines TRBV25-1 with TRBJ2-1; no firm D call. Trimming removed 4 bases at V and 3 bases at J, with 13 bases between. CDR1 and CDR2 from the germline V gene are MGHDK and SYGVNS. This CDR3 region has 15 residues. In DNA form, the CDR3 reads TGTGCCAGCAGTGGTCGCGGCAGGCTCTACAATGAGCAGTTCTTC. It specifies CASSGRGRLYNEQFF.

The gene calls are TRBV25-1 and TRBJ2-3, with a possible D match to TRBD1 (5 bases). Per germline, CDR1 MGHDK and CDR2 SYGVNS. V was shortened by 2 bases and J by 3 bases, with 15 bases between the two germline ends. The CDR3 extends over 16 amino acids. CDR3 residues: CASSEGRGSRTDTQYF. CDR3 bases: TGTGCCAGCAGTGAAGGTAGGGGAAGCCGGACAGATACGCAGTATTTT.

This clone was seen only once. V is TRBV28 and J is TRBJ2-1, with 10 bases that match TRBD2. Per germline, CDR1 MDHEN and CDR2 SYDVKM. With V trimmed by 3 bases and J by 6 bases, 5 bases remained unmatched. This CDR3 spans 15 amino acids. DNA of the CDR3: TGTGCCAGCAGTTTTGTACTAGCGGGAATCAATGAGCAGTTCTTC. As protein: CASSFVLAGINEQFF.

The CDR3 spells CASSQVAGAAAGELFF. For the CDR3, the DNA is TGTGCCAGCAGCCAAGTCGCGGGCGCGGCGGCCGGGGAGCTGTTTTTT. The chain uses TRBV14 and TRBJ2-2; TRBD2 is a possible D gene (5 bases). The CDR3 is 16 residues long. V shed 1 base and J shed 6 bases, with 15 bases lying between them. CDR1 SGHDN and CDR2 FVKESK come from the germline V gene. Variable domain in full (rest from reference TRBV14 and TRBJ2-2): EAGVTQFPSHSVIEKGQTVTLRCDPISGHDNLYWYRRVMGKEIKFLLHFVKESKQDESGMPNNRFLAERTGGTYSTLKVQPAELEDSGVYFCASSQVAGAAAGELFFGEGSRLTVL.